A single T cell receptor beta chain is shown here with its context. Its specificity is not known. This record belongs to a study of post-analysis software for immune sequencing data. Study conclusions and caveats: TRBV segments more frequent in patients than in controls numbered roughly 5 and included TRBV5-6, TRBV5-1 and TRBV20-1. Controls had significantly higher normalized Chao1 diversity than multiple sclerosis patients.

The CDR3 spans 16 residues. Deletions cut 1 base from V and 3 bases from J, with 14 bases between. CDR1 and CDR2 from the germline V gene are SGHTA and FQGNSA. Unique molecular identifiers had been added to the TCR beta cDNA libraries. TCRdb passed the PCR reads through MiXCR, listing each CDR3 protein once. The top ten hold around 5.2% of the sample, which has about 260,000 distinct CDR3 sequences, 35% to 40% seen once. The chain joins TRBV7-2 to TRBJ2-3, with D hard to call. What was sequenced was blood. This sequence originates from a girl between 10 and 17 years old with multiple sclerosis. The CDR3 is CASSLVLRAPTDTQYF. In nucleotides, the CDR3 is TGTGCCAGCAGCTTAGTCCTTAGGGCGCCAACAGATACGCAGTATTTT.